This entry lists 32 T cell receptor beta chains sequenced from one sample in a study of cytomegalovirus exposure and HLA in healthy donors. The method was immunoSEQ multiplex PCR; TCRdb's version includes in-frame clones alone and lacks a portion of them. The profile shows roughly 56,000 clones, about 94% of them singletons. The material sequenced was PBMCs. The receptors derive from a man between 18 and 29 years old in good health and CMV-seronegative.

This clone was detected a few times. The chain employs TRBV6-6 and TRBJ1-5; tentatively, D is TRBD1 (5 bases). The CDR3 consists of 12 residues. In germline, CDR1 is MNHNY, CDR2 SVGAGI (reference sequence). V lost 4 bases, J lost 9 bases, and 10 bases lay in between. The DNA of the CDR3 is TGTGCCAGCAGTTTCCTTAGGGGGCCCCAGCATTTT. Residues: CASSFLRGPQHF.

The DNA for the CDR3 is TGCGCCAGCAGCTTGGCGCAGGGCTCTGGAAACACCATATATTTT. Protein product: CASSLAQGSGNTIYF. The chain carries TRBV5-1 and TRBJ1-3, with a tentative D call TRBD1 (5 bases). The V end lost 0 bases, the J end lost 0 bases, and 7 bases lay between the germline ends. Germline loops: CDR1 SGHRS, CDR2 YFSETQ. This CDR3 is 15 amino acids long. The whole variable domain, remainder taken from reference TRBV5-1 and TRBJ1-3, is KAGVTQTPRYLIKTRGQQVTLSCSPISGHRSVSWYQQTPGQGLQFLFEYFSETQRNKGNFPGRFSGRQFSNSRSEMNVSTLELGDSALYLCASSLAQGSGNTIYFGEGSWLTVV.

This clone was recorded only once. The rearrangement links TRBV28 to TRBJ1-1, with 7 bases matching TRBD1. This CDR3 spans 14 amino acids. Per the germline V gene, CDR1 is MDHEN and CDR2 is SYDVKM. With V trimmed by 4 bases and J by 0 bases, 2 bases remained unmatched. The CDR3 here is CASSWDSMNTEAFF. For the CDR3, the DNA is TGTGCCAGCAGTTGGGACAGCATGAACACTGAAGCTTTCTTT.

The chain is built from TRBV7-8 and TRBJ2-2; D is ambiguous. V was shortened by 5 bases and J by 4 bases, with 14 bases between the two germline ends. CDR1 SGHVS and CDR2 FQNEAQ come from the germline V gene. The CDR3 runs 15 residues. CDR3 region: CASSPLDLGTGELFF. The CDR3 DNA follows: TGTGCCAGCAGCCCCCTCGACTTGGGCACCGGGGAGCTGTTTTTT.

The chain is built from TRBV10-1 and TRBJ2-7; possibly TRBD2 for D (5 bases). This CDR3 contains 14 residues. Trimming left V 5 bases short and J 2 bases short, with 13 bases between. Per the germline V gene, CDR1 is WNHNN and CDR2 is SYGVQD (reference sequence). As DNA, the CDR3 is TGCGCCAGCAGTAGAGGTCCGGGAACCTACGAGCAGTACTTC. Encoded protein: CASSRGPGTYEQYF.

The rearrangement joins TRBV10-1 to TRBJ2-1, with 9 bases matching TRBD2. Trimming removed 3 bases from V and 5 bases from J; junction bases left unmatched: 11. In germline, CDR1 is WNHNN, CDR2 SYGVQD (reference sequence). There are 17 residues in the CDR3. Here the CDR3 reads CASSDSGWASGDNEQFF. Here the CDR3 DNA reads TGCGCCAGCAGTGATTCTGGATGGGCTAGCGGGGACAATGAGCAGTTCTTC.

The rearrangement joins TRBV2 to TRBJ2-7; the match to TRBD1 covers 10 bases. J was trimmed by 4 bases and V by 5 bases; bases with no gene match: 8. This CDR3 is built from 15 residues. Germline V gene sequence: CDR1 SNHLY, CDR2 FYNNEI. In nucleotides, the CDR3 is TGTGCCAGCAGTTATCCGGGACAGGGGCCGTACGAGCAGTACTTC. Protein: CASSYPGQGPYEQYF.

This chain connects TRBV4-3 to TRBJ1-1, with D possibly matching TRBD1 (5 bases). The CDR3 runs to 14 residues. The germline V gene has CDR1 LGHNA and CDR2 YSLEER. The V end was cut by 4 bases, the J end by 1 base, with 10 bases between. CDR3 in amino acids: CASSLQEGNTEAFF. The CDR3 nucleotides read TGCGCCAGCAGCCTACAGGAAGGGAACACTGAAGCTTTCTTT.

CDR3: CASSRQGLGEQYF. CDR3 bases: TGTGCCAGTAGCCGACAGGGGCTGGGCGAGCAGTACTTC. The V gene is TRBV19, the J gene TRBJ2-7; 8 bases agree with TRBD1. Germline-derived CDR1 and CDR2 are LNHDA and SQIVND (reference sequence). V shed 6 bases, J shed 6 bases, and the junction held 7 bases outside the gene matches. This CDR3 comprises 13 residues.

CDR3 bases: TGTGCCAGCAGACAGGGTAGGGAAGAGACCCAGTACTTC. Amino acids: CASRQGREETQYF. The V and J genes are TRBV28 and TRBJ2-5; a weak D match, TRBD1 (6 bases). V lost 6 bases to trimming and J lost 3 bases, with 11 bases between them. The CDR3 runs 13 residues. CDR1 is MDHEN, CDR2 SYDVKM, per germline.

The rearrangement uses TRBV10-2 and TRBJ2-7, with 8 bases that match TRBD2. CDR1 WSHSY and CDR2 SAAADI come from the germline V gene. V shed 8 bases, J shed 6 bases, and the junction held 12 bases outside the gene matches. The CDR3 sequence is 14 residues long. As DNA, the CDR3 is TGCGCCAGCGGCCCCGGGACTAGGACGATCGAGCAGTACTTC. Translation: CASGPGTRTIEQYF.

A single count supports this clone. The rearrangement uses TRBV5-8 and TRBJ2-5, with TRBD2 as a possible D gene (5 bases). CDR1 SGHTS and CDR2 YDEGEE come from the germline V gene. Trimming left V 0 bases short and J 4 bases short, with 7 bases between. The CDR3 is 13 amino acids. In nucleotides, the CDR3 is TGTGCCAGCAGCTTGGAAGGAGGAGAGACCCAGTACTTC. It specifies CASSLEGGETQYF.

The chain is built from TRBV10-3 and TRBJ1-1; maybe TRBD1 (5 bases). The CDR3 loop spans 15 amino acids. Trimming left V 6 bases short and J 6 bases short, with 20 bases between. In germline, CDR1 is ENHRY, CDR2 SYGVKD. CDR3 nucleotide sequence: TGTGCCATCAGCTCCTCGCCGGGGACTGGGGCTGAAGCTTTCTTT. This sequence encodes CAISSSPGTGAEAFF.

Only a few counts were recorded for this clone. The chain uses TRBV2 and TRBJ1-5; D is perhaps TRBD1 (6 bases). The CDR3 has 13 amino acids. In germline, CDR1 is SNHLY, CDR2 FYNNEI. The ends were cut back, 7 bases at V and 5 bases at J, with 12 bases in the middle. The CDR3: CASNAGGYQPQHF. Written as DNA, the CDR3 is TGTGCCAGCAATGCGGGGGGCTATCAGCCCCAGCATTTT.

The chain couples TRBV6-1 to TRBJ2-1, with 12 bases that match TRBD2. The CDR3 loop spans 15 amino acids. The trim removed 2 bases at V and 6 bases at J, leaving 2 bases unmatched. From germline, CDR1 is MNHNS and CDR2 SASEGT. The CDR3 nucleotides read TGTGCCAGCAGTGAACTAGCGGGAGGGCCCAATGAGCAGTTCTTC. Its protein is CASSELAGGPNEQFF.

The V gene is TRBV13, the J gene TRBJ2-6, with 10 bases that match TRBD1. The CDR3 covers 17 residues. From germline, CDR1 is PRHDT and CDR2 FYEKMQ (reference sequence). V gave up 5 bases and J gave up 3 bases; unmatched junction bases: 7. The CDR3 coding sequence is TGTGCCAGCAGCCCCCCGGGACAGGGGTATGGGGCCAACGTCCTGACTTTC. Translation gives CASSPPGQGYGANVLTF.

V usage is TRBV12-5 and J usage is TRBJ2-7; 7 bases align to TRBD2. This CDR3 contains 14 residues. Trimming removed 1 base from V and 2 bases from J; junction bases left unmatched: 2. The V gene's germline CDR1 is LGHNT and CDR2 FRNRAP. The CDR3 sequence is CASGLDGGAYEQYF. CDR3 DNA: TGTGCTAGTGGTTTGGATGGGGGGGCCTACGAGCAGTACTTC.

The genes are TRBV4-1 and TRBJ2-1; D is unclear. The CDR3 has 16 amino acids. The V gene's germline CDR1 is MGHRA and CDR2 YSYEKL. V was cut by 0 bases and J by 0 bases, with 9 bases left in between. This chain's CDR3 is CASSQDFSSSYNEQFF. The CDR3 nucleotides are TGCGCCAGCAGCCAAGATTTTAGTAGCTCCTACAATGAGCAGTTCTTC.

V usage is TRBV19 and J usage is TRBJ1-5; D unresolved. Germline CDR1 is LNHDA and CDR2 is SQIVND (reference sequence). The CDR3 totals 15 residues. V was cut by 4 bases and J by 5 bases, with 15 bases left in between. The chain's CDR3 is CASSKPGGRHQPQHF. The CDR3 nucleotides are TGTGCCAGTAGTAAACCGGGAGGGAGACATCAGCCCCAGCATTTT.

V is TRBV27 and J is TRBJ2-2; D gene uncertain. Germline V lookup: CDR1 MNHEY, CDR2 SMNVEV (reference sequence). The CDR3 length is 14 residues. The ends were cut back, 10 bases at V and 1 base at J, with 13 bases in the middle. CDR3 coding DNA: TGTGCCACCTCACGTACTGGGAACACCGGGGAGCTGTTTTTT. Translation: CATSRTGNTGELFF.

This chain connects TRBV11-3 to TRBJ1-2; D possibly corresponds to TRBD1 (6 bases). Germline loops: CDR1 SGHNT, CDR2 YENEEA. The ends were cut back, 1 base at V and 3 bases at J, with 9 bases in the middle. The CDR3 length is 14 residues. The CDR3 loop is CASSLGQVDYGYTF. In DNA form, the CDR3 reads TGTGCCAGCAGCTTAGGACAGGTGGACTATGGCTACACCTTC. The variable domain in full, completed from reference TRBV11-3 and TRBJ1-2, reads EAGVVQSPRYKIIEKKQPVAFWCNPISGHNTLYWYLQNLGQGPELLIRYENEEAVDDSQLPKDRFSAERLKGVDSTLKIQPAELGDSAVYLCASSLGQVDYGYTFGSGTRLTVV.

The chain has TRBV2 and TRBJ2-7, with 7 positions matching TRBD2. Germline lookup yields CDR1 SNHLY and CDR2 FYNNEI. The CDR3 extends over 18 amino acids. V dropped 0 bases and J dropped 5; count of bases not matched to a gene: 16. The CDR3 protein is CASSEALLSGGEGDEQYF. The CDR3 DNA follows: TGTGCCAGCAGTGAAGCCCTCCTCTCGGGCGGGGAGGGCGACGAGCAGTACTTC.

In nucleotides, the CDR3 is TGTGCCAGCAACTTAGCGGGAGTTGAAGAGACCCAGTACTTC. This encodes CASNLAGVEETQYF. The gene calls are TRBV5-6 and TRBJ2-5; 9 nucleotides align to TRBD2. Germline V gene lookup returns CDR1 SGHDT and CDR2 YYEEEE. This CDR3 is built from 14 residues. J was trimmed by 3 bases and V by 6 bases; bases with no gene match: 6.

This CDR3 is CASSLARAGDTGELFF. CDR3 DNA: TGCGCCAGCAGCCTTGCGAGGGCAGGGGACACCGGGGAGCTGTTTTTT. V and J are TRBV5-1 and TRBJ2-2; D might be TRBD1 (6 bases). The V end lost 4 bases, the J end lost 3 bases, and 16 bases lay between the germline ends. CDR1 and CDR2 (germline): SGHRS, YFSETQ. CDR3 size: 16 residues.

CDR3 region: CASSRPGGGNEQFF. The CDR3 coding sequence is TGTGCCAGCAGCCGCCCCGGGGGTGGCAATGAGCAGTTCTTC. The chain recombines TRBV11-3 with TRBJ2-1; weak D call: TRBD2 (6 bases). V shed 5 bases and J shed 6 bases, with 14 bases lying between them. This CDR3 has 14 amino acids. Germline-derived CDR1 and CDR2 are SGHNT and YENEEA.

This rearrangement joins TRBV7-8 to TRBJ2-5; 7 positions agree with TRBD2. Germline values: CDR1 SGHVS, CDR2 FQNEAQ. With V trimmed by 4 bases and J by 5 bases, 19 bases remained unmatched. This CDR3 comprises 18 residues. CDR3 region: CASSYPLEGTTFEETQYF. DNA of the CDR3: TGTGCCAGCAGCTACCCCCTCGAGGGGACTACCTTCGAGGAGACCCAGTACTTC.

The chain joins TRBV11-2 to TRBJ2-5, with a tentative D call TRBD1 (6 bases). Germline-derived CDR1 and CDR2 are SGHAT and FQNNGV. Trimming took 3 bases from V and 0 from J, leaving 17 bases between them. The CDR3 totals 17 residues. The CDR3 sequence is CASSFFRGTSYQETQYF. The CDR3 nucleotides are TGTGCCAGCAGCTTCTTCAGGGGTACGAGTTACCAAGAGACCCAGTACTTC.

The V gene is TRBV9, the J gene TRBJ1-2; no firm D call. V was pared by 3 bases and J by 1 base, with 13 bases between. CDR3 length: 15 amino acids. Per the germline V gene, CDR1 is SGDLS and CDR2 is YYNGEE. CDR3 nucleotides: TGTGCCAGCAGCGAAGAGGAACTCAATAACTATGGCTACACCTTC. As protein: CASSEEELNNYGYTF.

Regarding this clone: The junction differs from germline at one of its ends, possibly a read error. Different DNA sequences within this sample yield the same CDR3. V usage is TRBV28 and J usage is TRBJ1-1; D gene unclear. Germline V lookup: CDR1 MDHEN, CDR2 SYDVKM. The CDR3 is 12 amino acids. The CDR3 region is CASSQQNTEAFF. CDR3 coding DNA: TGCGCCAGCAGTCAACAGAACACTGAAGCTTTCTTT.

The chain has TRBV7-2 and TRBJ1-5; 8 bases fit TRBD1. The CDR3 covers 13 residues. CDR1 and CDR2 from the germline V gene are SGHTA and FQGNSA. The ends lost 5 bases at V and 7 bases at J; junction bases unmatched: 4. The CDR3 here is CASSDSGGQPQHF. The CDR3 DNA sequence: TGTGCCAGCAGCGACTCAGGGGGCCAGCCCCAGCATTTT.

This chain links TRBV5-1 with TRBJ1-2; a weak D match, TRBD1 (6 bases). This CDR3 comprises 13 residues. Germline V gene data show CDR1 as SGHRS and CDR2 as YFSETQ. Deletions cut 1 base from V and 6 bases from J, with 10 bases between. CDR3 nucleotide sequence: TGCGCCAGCAGCTTGTCAGGGGCTAATGGCTACACCTTC. Protein product: CASSLSGANGYTF. Variable domain in full (rest from reference TRBV5-1 and TRBJ1-2): KAGVTQTPRYLIKTRGQQVTLSCSPISGHRSVSWYQQTPGQGLQFLFEYFSETQRNKGNFPGRFSGRQFSNSRSEMNVSTLELGDSALYLCASSLSGANGYTFGSGTRLTVV.

This clone was found once. The DNA for the CDR3 is TGCGCCAGCAGCCAAGAAGAATTTGGGGCCTATGGCTACACCTTC. Its translation: CASSQEEFGAYGYTF. The chain carries TRBV4-1 and TRBJ1-2, with D possibly TRBD1 on 5 matching bases. Germline V CDR1 and CDR2: MGHRA, YSYEKL. Deletions cut 0 bases from V and 4 bases from J, with 12 bases between. CDR3 size: 15 residues.